This T cell receptor (beta chain) appears in the sequencing data of a study of blood T cell repertoires in COVID-19. Study details: Specimens from acute and convalescent COVID-19 originated in the United States, Italy and Spain.

This CDR3 has 15 residues. V shed 3 bases and J shed 4 bases, with 13 bases lying between them. CDR1 LGHDT and CDR2 YNNKEL come from the germline V gene (reference sequence). Measured with immunoSEQ multiplex PCR; TCRdb has only the in-frame clones, and not every one. The table shows about half a million clones, with 70% to 90% occurring only once. This TCR derives from a woman in her fifties or sixties who had recovered from COVID-19. The sequencing sample was made of PBMCs or T cells enriched from blood (not recorded which). The chain joins TRBV3-1 (or the pseudogene TRBV3-2) to TRBJ1-3; a possible D gene is TRBD1 (5 bases). The CDR3 DNA reads as TGTGCCAGCAGCCAGTTAGGGGCTGACGGAAACACCATATATTTT. Translation: CASSQLGADGNTIYF.